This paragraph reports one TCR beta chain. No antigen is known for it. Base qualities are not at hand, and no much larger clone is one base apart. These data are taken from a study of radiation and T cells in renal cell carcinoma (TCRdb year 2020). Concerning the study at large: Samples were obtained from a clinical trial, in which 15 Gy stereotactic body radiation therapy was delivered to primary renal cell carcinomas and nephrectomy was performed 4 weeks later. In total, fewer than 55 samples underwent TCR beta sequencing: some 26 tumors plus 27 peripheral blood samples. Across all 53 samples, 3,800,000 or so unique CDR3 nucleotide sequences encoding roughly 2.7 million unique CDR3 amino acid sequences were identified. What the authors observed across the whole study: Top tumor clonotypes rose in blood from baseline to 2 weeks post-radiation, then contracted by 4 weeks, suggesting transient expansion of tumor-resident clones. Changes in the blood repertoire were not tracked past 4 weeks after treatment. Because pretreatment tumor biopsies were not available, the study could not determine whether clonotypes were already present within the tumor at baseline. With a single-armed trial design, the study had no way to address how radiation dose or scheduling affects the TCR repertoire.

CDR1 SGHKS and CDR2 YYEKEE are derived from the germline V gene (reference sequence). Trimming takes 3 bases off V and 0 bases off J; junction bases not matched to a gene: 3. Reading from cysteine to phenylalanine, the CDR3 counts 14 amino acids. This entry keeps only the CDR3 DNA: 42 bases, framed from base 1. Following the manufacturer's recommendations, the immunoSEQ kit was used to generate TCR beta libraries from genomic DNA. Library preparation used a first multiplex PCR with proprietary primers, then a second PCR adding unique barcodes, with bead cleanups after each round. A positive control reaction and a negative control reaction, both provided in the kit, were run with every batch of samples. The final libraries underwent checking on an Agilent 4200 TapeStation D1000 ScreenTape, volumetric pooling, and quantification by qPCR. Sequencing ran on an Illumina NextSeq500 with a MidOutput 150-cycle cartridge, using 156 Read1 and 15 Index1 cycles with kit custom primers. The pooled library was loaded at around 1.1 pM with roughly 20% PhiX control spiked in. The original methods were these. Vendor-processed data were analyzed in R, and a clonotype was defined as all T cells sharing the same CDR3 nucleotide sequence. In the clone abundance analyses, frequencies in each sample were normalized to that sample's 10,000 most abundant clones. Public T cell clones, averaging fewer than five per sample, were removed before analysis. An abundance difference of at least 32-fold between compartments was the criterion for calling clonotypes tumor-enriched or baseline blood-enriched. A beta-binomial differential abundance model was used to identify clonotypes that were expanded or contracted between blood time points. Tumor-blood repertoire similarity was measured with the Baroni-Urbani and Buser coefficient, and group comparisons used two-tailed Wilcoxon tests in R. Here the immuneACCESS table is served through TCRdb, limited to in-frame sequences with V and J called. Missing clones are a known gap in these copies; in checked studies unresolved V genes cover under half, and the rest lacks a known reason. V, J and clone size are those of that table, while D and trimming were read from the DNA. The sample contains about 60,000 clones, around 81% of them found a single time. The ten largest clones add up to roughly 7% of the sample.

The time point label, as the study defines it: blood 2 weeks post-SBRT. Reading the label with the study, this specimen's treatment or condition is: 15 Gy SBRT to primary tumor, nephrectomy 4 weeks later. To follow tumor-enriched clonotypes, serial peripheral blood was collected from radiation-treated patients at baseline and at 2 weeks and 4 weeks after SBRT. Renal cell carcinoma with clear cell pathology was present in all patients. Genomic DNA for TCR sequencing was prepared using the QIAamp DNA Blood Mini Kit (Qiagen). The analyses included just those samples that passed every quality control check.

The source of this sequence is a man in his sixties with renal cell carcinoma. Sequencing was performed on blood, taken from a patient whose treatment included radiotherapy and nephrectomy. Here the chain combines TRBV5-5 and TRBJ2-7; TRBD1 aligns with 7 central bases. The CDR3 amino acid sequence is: CASSSTGDSYEQYF. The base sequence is TGTGCCAGCAGCTCTACAGGGGACTCCTACGAGCAGTACTTC.